This TCR beta chain came from a study of blood T cell repertoires in COVID-19. Study context: The samples span acute and convalescent COVID-19 from the United States, Italy and Spain. From T cells, B-cell-depleted T cells, or PBMCs came the material, which was cDNA or gDNA.

How the authors handled the data: Estimated nucleated cell counts came from reference gene primer amplification. Assay used: immunoSEQ multiplex PCR; TCRdb lists only in-frame clones, some missing. V, J and clone size reflect that table, while D and trimming were determined from the DNA. The sample has hundreds of thousands of clones, 85% seen once; the top ten hold about an eighth. CDR3 size: 14 residues. Looked up from germline, CDR1 is SGDLS and CDR2 is YYNGEE. Losses at the gene ends were 4 bases for V and 6 bases for J; bases not matched to a gene: 5. This chain joins TRBV9 and TRBJ2-1; 9 bases align to TRBD2. The sequenced sample was peripheral blood. This sequence originates from a human donor in a cohort sampled during active COVID-19. CDR3 amino acids: CASSTQTSGNEQFF. CDR3 sequence (DNA): TGTGCCAGCAGCACCCAGACTAGCGGCAATGAGCAGTTCTTC.